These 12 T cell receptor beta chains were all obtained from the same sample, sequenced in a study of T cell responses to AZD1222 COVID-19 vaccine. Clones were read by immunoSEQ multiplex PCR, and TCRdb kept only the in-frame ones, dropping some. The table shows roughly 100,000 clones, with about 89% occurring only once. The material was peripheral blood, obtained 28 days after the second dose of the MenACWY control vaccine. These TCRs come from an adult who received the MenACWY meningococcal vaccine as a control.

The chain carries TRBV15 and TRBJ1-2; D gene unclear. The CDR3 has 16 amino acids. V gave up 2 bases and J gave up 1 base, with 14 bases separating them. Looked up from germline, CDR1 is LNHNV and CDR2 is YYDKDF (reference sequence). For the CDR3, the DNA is TGTGCCACCAGCAGATCGGACGTTCCCCTTAACTATGGCTACACCTTC. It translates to CATSRSDVPLNYGYTF. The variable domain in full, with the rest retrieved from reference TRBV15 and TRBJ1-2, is DAMVIQNPRYQVTQFGKPVTLSCSQTLNHNVMYWYQQKSSQAPKLLFHYYDKDFNNEADTPDNFQSRRPNTSFCFLDIRSPGLGDTAMYLCATSRSDVPLNYGYTFGSGTRLTVV.

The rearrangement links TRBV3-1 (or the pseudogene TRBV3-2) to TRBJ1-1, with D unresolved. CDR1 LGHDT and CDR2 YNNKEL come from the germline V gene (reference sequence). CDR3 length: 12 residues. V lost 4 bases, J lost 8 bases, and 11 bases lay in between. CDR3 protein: CASSPAGEEAFF. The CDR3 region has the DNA TGTGCCAGCAGCCCGGCCGGGGAGGAAGCTTTCTTT.

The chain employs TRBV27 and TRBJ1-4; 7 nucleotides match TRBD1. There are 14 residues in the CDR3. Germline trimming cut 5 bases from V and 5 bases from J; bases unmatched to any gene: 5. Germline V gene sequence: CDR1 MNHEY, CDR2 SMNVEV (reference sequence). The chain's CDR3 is CASSRDSFNEKLFF. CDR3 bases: TGTGCCAGCAGTCGGGACAGCTTCAATGAAAAACTGTTTTTT.

The DNA for the CDR3 is TGTGCCAGCAGTTTTATAGGACAGGGTACCTACGAGCAGTACTTC. Encoded protein: CASSFIGQGTYEQYF. This sequence joins TRBV28 and TRBJ2-7, with 8 bases that match TRBD1. Looked up from germline, CDR1 is MDHEN and CDR2 is SYDVKM. This CDR3 has 15 amino acids. J gave up 2 bases and V 3 bases, and 6 bases lay outside the gene matches.

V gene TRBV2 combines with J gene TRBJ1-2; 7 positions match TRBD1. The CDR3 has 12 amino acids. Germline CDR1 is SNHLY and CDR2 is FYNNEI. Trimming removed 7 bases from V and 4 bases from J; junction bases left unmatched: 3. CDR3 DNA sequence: TGTGCCAGCACGACAGGGCTCTATGGCTACACCTTC. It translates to CASTTGLYGYTF.

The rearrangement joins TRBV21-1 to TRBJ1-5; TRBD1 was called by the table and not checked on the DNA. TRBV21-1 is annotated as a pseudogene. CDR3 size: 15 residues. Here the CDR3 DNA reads TGTGCCAGCAGCAAAGAATCGGCAGGGGATCAGCCCCAGCATTTT. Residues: CASSKESAGDQPQHF.

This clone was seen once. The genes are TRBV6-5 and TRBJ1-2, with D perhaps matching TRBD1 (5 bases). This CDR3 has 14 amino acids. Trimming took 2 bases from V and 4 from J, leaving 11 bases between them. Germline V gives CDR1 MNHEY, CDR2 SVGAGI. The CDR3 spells CASSYAGGPYGYTF. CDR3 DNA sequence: TGTGCCAGCAGTTACGCCGGGGGACCCTATGGCTACACCTTC.

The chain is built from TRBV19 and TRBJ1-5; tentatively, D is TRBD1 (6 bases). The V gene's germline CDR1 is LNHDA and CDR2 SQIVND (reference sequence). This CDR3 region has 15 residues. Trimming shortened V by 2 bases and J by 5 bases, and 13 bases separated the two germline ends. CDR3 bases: TGTGCCAGTAGTATAAAGGGGGTAGGGTATCAGCCCCAGCATTTT. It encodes CASSIKGVGYQPQHF.

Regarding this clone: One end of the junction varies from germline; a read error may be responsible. CDR3 protein: CAGSDGDVRQPQHF. The CDR3 bases are TGTGCCGGCAGTGATGGTGACGTAAGGCAGCCCCAGCATTTT. The V call is TRBV2, the J call TRBJ1-5; D is unresolved. The CDR3 has 14 amino acids. Germline V lookup: CDR1 SNHLY, CDR2 FYNNEI.

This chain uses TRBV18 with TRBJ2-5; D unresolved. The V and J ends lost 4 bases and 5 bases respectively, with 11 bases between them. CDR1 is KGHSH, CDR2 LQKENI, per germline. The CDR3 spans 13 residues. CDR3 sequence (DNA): TGTGCCAGCTCACAACTCTCTGGGGAGACCCAGTACTTC. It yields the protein CASSQLSGETQYF.

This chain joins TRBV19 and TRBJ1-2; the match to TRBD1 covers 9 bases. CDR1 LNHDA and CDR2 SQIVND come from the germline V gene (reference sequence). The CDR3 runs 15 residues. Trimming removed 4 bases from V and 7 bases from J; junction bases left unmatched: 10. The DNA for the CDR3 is TGTGCCAGTAGTAATCGTGGTGGGACAGGGTCTGGCTACACCTTC. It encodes CASSNRGGTGSGYTF.

Here the CDR3 reads CASSDPRTGERYGYTF. The CDR3 DNA sequence: TGTGCCAGCAGTGACCCAAGGACAGGGGAAAGGTATGGCTACACCTTC. J is TRBJ1-2 and V is TRBV6-4, with 9 positions matching TRBD1. In germline, CDR1 is MRHNA, CDR2 SNTAGT. J gave up 5 bases and V 2 bases, and 9 bases lay outside the gene matches. This CDR3 has 16 amino acids.